The clone carrying this T cell receptor beta chain appeared once. This sample is part of a study of T cell changes during pregnancy in multiple sclerosis. Unmatched junction bases numbered 10, after V lost 3 bases and J lost 9 bases. The CDR3 is 16 residues long. Germline-derived CDR1 and CDR2 are SGHAT and FQNNGV. Sequencing was performed with immunoSEQ multiplex PCR; in TCRdb, only in-frame clones are kept and a portion is missing. The sample lists roughly 50,000 clones, almost 95% occurring once. Material: CD4+ T cells from peripheral blood mononuclear cells, obtained in the third trimester of pregnancy. J is TRBJ1-6 and V is TRBV11-2, with TRBD1 matching 8 bases. This clonotype originated in a female donor with multiple sclerosis, enrolled in a pregnancy study. The CDR3 coding sequence is TGTGCCAGCAGCTTCGTCGCGACAGGGGTTGGTTCACCCCTCCACTTT. Translation gives CASSFVATGVGSPLHF. Based on the CDR3 plus reference TRBV11-2 and TRBJ1-6, the full variable domain is EAGVAQSPRYKIIEKRQSVAFWCNPISGHATLYWYQQILGQGPKLLIQFQNNGVVDDSQLPKDRFSAERLKGVDSTLKIQPAKLEDSAVYLCASSFVATGVGSPLHFGNGTRLTVT.